This T cell receptor beta chain was captured in a study of glioma-infiltrating T cells after dendritic cell vaccination. The time point is: after dendritic cell vaccination, including at tumor progression/relapse. The primer mix had 60 V beta and 13 J beta primers. Profiled with immunoSEQ multiplex PCR; TCRdb holds only in-frame clones, not every one. Of 65,000 or so clones in the sample, roughly 86% were seen once. The receptor was isolated from a human donor with glioblastoma. The sequencing used blood, collected after dendritic cell vaccination.

CDR3 coding DNA: TGCGCCAGCAGCTTGGAAGTCGGGTCTAATTCACCCCTCCACTTT. This sequence encodes CASSLEVGSNSPLHF. The chain couples TRBV5-1 to TRBJ1-6; D is uncertain. This CDR3 region has 15 residues. Trimming removed 0 bases from V and 6 bases from J, with 10 bases in between. The germline CDR1 and CDR2 sequences are SGHRS and YFSETQ.